The source of this TCR beta chain is a study of cytomegalovirus exposure and HLA in healthy donors. Study conclusions and caveats: A later analysis linked a missense variant in DCLRE1C to the trimming of TCR beta V and J genes. The authors later found HLA-associated TCR beta chains more clonally expanded than equally common others.

PCR primers comprised 60 Vbeta and 13 Jbeta primers. Only in-frame clones appear in the TCRdb table, and some are missing; sequencing was by immunoSEQ multiplex PCR. The sample holds fewer than 200,000 clones, about 80% seen once. From germline, CDR1 is MNHEY and CDR2 SMNVEV (reference sequence). V shed 8 bases and J 5 bases; nucleotides not matched to a gene: 10. The CDR3 has 16 amino acids. On this clone: Its antigen is undetermined.

The TCR was taken from a man aged 30-40 years in good health and CMV-seronegative. The material sequenced was PBMCs. V gene TRBV27 combines with J gene TRBJ2-7, with 15 bases aligning to TRBD2. CDR3: CASGLLGLAGGNEQYF. The CDR3 DNA follows: TGTGCCAGCGGGTTACTGGGACTAGCGGGAGGAAACGAGCAGTACTTC.